One and the same sample provided the 29 T cell receptor beta chains below, sequenced in a study of cytomegalovirus exposure and HLA in healthy donors. Primers: 60 Vbeta forward and 13 Jbeta reverse. Only in-frame clones appear in the TCRdb table, and some are missing; sequencing was by immunoSEQ multiplex PCR. Of about 210,000 clones in the sample, over 75% were seen once. Sequenced material: PBMCs. These TCRs come from a woman aged 45-65 years in good health and CMV-seropositive.

This clone was observed a few times. The rearrangement joins TRBV4-2 to TRBJ2-7; D gene ambiguous. Trimming removed 1 base at V and 3 bases at J, with 7 bases between. Germline V gene data show CDR1 as LGHNA and CDR2 as YNFKEQ. This CDR3 region has 13 residues. The CDR3 nucleotides read TGTGCCAGCAGCCAAGTACAACACTACGAGCAGTACTTC. It codes for CASSQVQHYEQYF.

The chain has TRBV6-5 and TRBJ1-6; D possibly corresponds to TRBD1 (5 bases). Germline values: CDR1 MNHEY, CDR2 SVGAGI. Trimming left V 4 bases short and J 8 bases short, with 9 bases between. The CDR3 runs to 13 residues. CDR3 residues: CASSSTVDSPLHF. In DNA, the CDR3 is TGTGCCAGCAGTTCGACAGTAGATTCACCCCTCCACTTT.

This clone was counted a single time. The chain has TRBV28 and TRBJ1-2; 9 nucleotides agree with TRBD1. Germline CDR1 MDHEN, CDR2 SYDVKM. Trimming cost V 6 bases and J 8 bases; bases outside gene matches: 10. The CDR3 length is 14 residues. The CDR3 sequence is CASRTRDREYGYTF. The CDR3 DNA follows: TGTGCCAGCAGGACGAGGGACAGGGAATACGGCTACACCTTC.

The chain has TRBV4-1 and TRBJ1-2; D is ambiguous. V shed 0 bases and J shed 6 bases, with 8 bases lying between them. The CDR3 totals 13 residues. CDR1 and CDR2 (germline): MGHRA, YSYEKL. The CDR3 coding sequence is TGCGCCAGCAGCCAAGATGTAGCTGATGGCTACACCTTC. It is translated as CASSQDVADGYTF.

V and J are TRBV5-6 and TRBJ2-5; no definite D call. The CDR3 extends over 13 amino acids. Trimming pared 1 base from V and 4 bases from J, leaving 8 bases between. CDR1 SGHDT and CDR2 YYEEEE come from the germline V gene. The CDR3 DNA reads as TGTGCCAGCAGCTTGATTATCTTAGAGACCCAGTACTTC. The encoded protein is CASSLIILETQYF.

The chain couples TRBV19 to TRBJ2-5; 8 bases line up with TRBD2. Looked up from germline, CDR1 is LNHDA and CDR2 is SQIVND (reference sequence). The CDR3 extends over 10 amino acids. CDR3 DNA sequence: TGTTCGGCGGGAGGAGAGACCCAGTACTTC. Its protein product is CSAGGETQYF. Together with reference TRBV19 and TRBJ2-5, the CDR3 gives the full variable domain: DGGITQSPKYLFRKEGQNVTLSCEQNLNHDAMYWYRQDPGQGLRLIYYSQIVNDFQKGDIAEGYSVSREKKESFPLTVTSAQKNPTAFYLCSAGGETQYFGPGTRLLVL.

The CDR3 here is CASSYEQGWYTEAFF. As DNA, the CDR3 is TGTGCCAGCAGTTACGAACAGGGCTGGTACACTGAAGCTTTCTTT. The chain couples TRBV6-6 to TRBJ1-1; D is perhaps TRBD1 (6 bases). Between the trimmed V and J ends, which lost 2 bases and 3 bases, there was a span of 13 bases. Germline V gives CDR1 MNHNY, CDR2 SVGAGI (reference sequence). This CDR3 contains 15 residues.

This rearrangement joins TRBV5-1 to TRBJ1-1; 9 bases align to TRBD1. Germline CDR1 reads SGHRS; CDR2 reads YFSETQ. J lost 1 base, V lost 5 bases, and 6 bases had no gene match. The CDR3 is 15 amino acids. The CDR3 sequence: CASRPRTGENTEAFF. The DNA for the CDR3 is TGCGCCAGCAGACCAAGGACAGGGGAGAACACTGAAGCTTTCTTT.

This chain links TRBV6-4 with TRBJ2-7, with TRBD2 as a possible D gene (6 bases). CDR3 length equals 15 residues. V dropped 1 base and J dropped 4 bases, with 14 bases sitting between them. Germline assignment: CDR1 MRHNA and CDR2 SNTAGT. CDR3 nucleotides: TGTGCCAGCAGTGACTATTACGGCGGGGATTACGAGCAGTACTTC. It translates to CASSDYYGGDYEQYF.

This chain links TRBV7-2 with TRBJ1-5; no firm D call. The germline gives CDR1 SGHTA, CDR2 FQGNSA. The V end lost 5 bases, the J end lost 7 bases, and 9 bases lay between the germline ends. The CDR3 spans 12 residues. CDR3 loop: CASSPYRQPQHF. The CDR3 DNA is TGTGCCAGCAGCCCTTATAGACAGCCCCAGCATTTT.

This rearrangement joins TRBV10-3 to TRBJ2-7; weak D call: TRBD2 (6 bases). This CDR3 region has 11 residues. Trimming shortened V by 10 bases and J by 7 bases, and 14 bases separated the two germline ends. The germline V gene encodes CDR1 ENHRY and CDR2 SYGVKD. CDR3 region: CASSGAGEQYF. The CDR3 DNA reads as TGTGCCAGCTCGGGTGCGGGGGAGCAGTACTTC.

The chain is built from TRBV6-1 and TRBJ1-4; 7 positions match TRBD1. The ends lost 8 bases at V and 8 bases at J; junction bases unmatched: 11. The CDR3 contains 14 residues. Looked up from germline, CDR1 is MNHNS and CDR2 is SASEGT. This CDR3 reads CASGWTGWGEKLFF. The CDR3 nucleotides are TGTGCCAGCGGCTGGACAGGATGGGGGGAAAAACTGTTTTTT.

This clone was detected a few times. Other DNA sequences from this sample encode an identical CDR3 as well. The rearrangement joins TRBV6-1 to TRBJ1-4, with D maybe TRBD1 (5 bases). The CDR3 totals 14 residues. Trimming cost V 1 base and J 7 bases, with 10 bases left between them. Germline CDR1 and CDR2: MNHNS and SASEGT. The CDR3 reads CASSEGQGPEKLFF. As DNA, the CDR3 is TGTGCCAGCAGTGAAGGGCAGGGCCCTGAAAAACTGTTTTTT.

This chain uses TRBV6-5 with TRBJ1-1; 9 bases match TRBD1. V was pared by 6 bases and J by 11 bases, with 7 bases of the junction left unmatched. The CDR3 covers 12 residues. CDR1 is MNHEY and CDR2 is SVGAGI in the germline V gene. The CDR3 DNA reads as TGTGCCAGCAGCCTGGGACAGGGAGGTGCTTTCTTT. Its translation: CASSLGQGGAFF.

V is TRBV5-1 and J is TRBJ2-7; 11 positions match TRBD2. The CDR3 runs 17 residues. V was clipped by 0 bases and J by 2 bases; unmatched bases: 7. Germline-derived CDR1 and CDR2 are SGHRS and YFSETQ. CDR3 loop: CASSLAVLAGDPYEQYF. The CDR3 nucleotides read TGCGCCAGCAGCTTGGCGGTACTAGCGGGGGATCCCTACGAGCAGTACTTC.

The chain links TRBV28 to TRBJ2-3; 8 bases match TRBD2. In germline, CDR1 is MDHEN, CDR2 SYDVKM. V shed 3 bases, J shed 4 bases, and the junction held 6 bases outside the gene matches. The length of the CDR3 is 15 residues. The DNA for the CDR3 is TGTGCCAGCAGTTTCCCGGCGGGGGGTGCAGATACGCAGTATTTT. It encodes CASSFPAGGADTQYF.

The rearrangement links TRBV19 to TRBJ2-5; a possible D gene is TRBD2 (6 bases). V shed 6 bases and J shed 3 bases, with 11 bases lying between them. Germline CDR1 reads LNHDA; CDR2 reads SQIVND (reference sequence). The CDR3 is 13 residues long. Here the CDR3 DNA reads TGTGCCAGTAGCCGTGGAGGGGAAGAGACCCAGTACTTC. Its protein is CASSRGGEETQYF.

CDR3 DNA: TGCGCCAGCAGGGTGGATAAGGAGACTGAAGCTTTCTTT. This encodes CASRVDKETEAFF. The chain links TRBV5-1 to TRBJ1-1; D gene uncertain. With 5 bases removed from V and 5 bases from J, the gap between germline ends came to 13 bases. The CDR3 is 13 amino acids. From germline, CDR1 is SGHRS and CDR2 YFSETQ.

The J gene is TRBJ2-2, the V gene TRBV7-3; TRBD2 matches at 8 bases. In germline, CDR1 is SGHTA, CDR2 FQGTGA. The V gene end was trimmed by 5 bases and the J gene end by 6 bases; junction bases not matched to a gene: 14. CDR3 length: 17 amino acids. CDR3 sequence (DNA): TGTGCCAGCAGCCCAAATTTTGGGACTAGTGACCCCGGGGAGCTGTTTTTT. Translated, it gives CASSPNFGTSDPGELFF.

The V call is TRBV27, the J call TRBJ2-7, with D uncertain. This CDR3 is 14 amino acids long. With 6 bases removed from V and 2 bases from J, the gap between germline ends came to 14 bases. The germline gives CDR1 MNHEY, CDR2 SMNVEV (reference sequence). DNA for the CDR3: TGTGCCAGCAGCCTCTTAGCCACCACCTACGAGCAGTACTTC. Amino acid sequence: CASSLLATTYEQYF.

This clone turned up a few times. This chain uses TRBV4-2 with TRBJ2-1; 13 nucleotides line up with TRBD2. The trim removed 3 bases at V and 3 bases at J, leaving 5 bases unmatched. The CDR3 is 17 residues long. CDR1 is LGHNA and CDR2 is YNFKEQ in the germline V gene. This CDR3 is CASSHIGLAGDYNEQFF. For the CDR3, the DNA is TGTGCCAGCAGCCATATCGGACTAGCGGGGGACTACAATGAGCAGTTCTTC.

In its sample, this clone was seen once. The chain carries TRBV7-2 and TRBJ1-3; no clear D. The CDR3 covers 13 residues. Looked up from germline, CDR1 is SGHTA and CDR2 is FQGNSA. V gave up 1 base and J gave up 4 bases, with 5 bases separating them. The CDR3 bases are TGTGCCAGCAGCTTAGGTCTGGGAAACACCATATATTTT. As protein: CASSLGLGNTIYF.

The chain carries TRBV18 and TRBJ1-4; the D is unclear. Deletions cut 3 bases from V and 6 bases from J, with 8 bases between. Germline V lookup: CDR1 KGHSH, CDR2 LQKENI. The CDR3 runs 13 residues. DNA of the CDR3: TGTGCCAGCTCACCGATCGGGGATGAAAAACTGTTTTTT. It translates to CASSPIGDEKLFF.

A remark on this clone: The junction departs from the called germline gene at one end, perhaps through a read error. The chain couples TRBV7-9 to TRBJ1-4, with TRBD1 matching 7 bases. CDR3 length equals 13 residues. CDR1 and CDR2 from the germline V gene are SEHNR and FQNEAQ (reference sequence). The CDR3 DNA follows: TGTTCCAGCAGCCAGACAGGGTACGAAAAACTGTTTTTT. It encodes CSSSQTGYEKLFF.

This sequence joins TRBV19 and TRBJ1-4, with unresolved D. The germline CDR1 and CDR2 sequences are LNHDA and SQIVND (reference sequence). V was cut by 6 bases and J by 8 bases, with 25 bases left in between. This CDR3 has 17 amino acids. The CDR3 protein is CASRYPIGGGGDEKLFF. Here the CDR3 DNA reads TGTGCCAGTAGATACCCCATCGGCGGTGGAGGAGACGAAAAACTGTTTTTT.

The genes are TRBV28 and TRBJ1-5; D is possibly TRBD1 (6 bases). In germline, CDR1 is MDHEN, CDR2 SYDVKM. This CDR3 comprises 14 residues. V dropped 6 bases and J dropped 1 base, with 10 bases sitting between them. The CDR3 loop reads CASSKDRSNQPQHF. The CDR3 bases are TGTGCCAGCAGCAAGGACAGAAGCAATCAGCCCCAGCATTTT.

The chain carries TRBV6-5 and TRBJ2-7; D uncertain. The CDR3 covers 11 residues. CDR1 and CDR2 from the germline V gene are MNHEY and SVGAGI. Deletions cut 9 bases from V and 4 bases from J, with 10 bases between. The CDR3 DNA reads TGTGCCAGTGCGGTTTTTTACGAGCAGTACTTC. Amino acid sequence: CASAVFYEQYF.

The gene calls are TRBV11-2 and TRBJ2-7; TRBD2 is a possible D gene (6 bases). This CDR3 contains 14 residues. Trimming took off 1 base at V and 6 bases at J, with 13 bases between the two ends. CDR1 SGHAT and CDR2 FQNNGV come from the germline V gene. In DNA form, the CDR3 reads TGTGCCAGCAGCTTAGCTATACGGGGGAGCGAGCAGTACTTC. Translated: CASSLAIRGSEQYF.

Remarks on this clone: The same CDR3 is also encoded by other DNA sequences in this sample. The rearrangement joins TRBV9 to TRBJ2-3, with 9 bases lining up with TRBD2. The CDR3 consists of 15 residues. The trim removed 2 bases at V and 3 bases at J, leaving 4 bases unmatched. From germline, CDR1 is SGDLS and CDR2 YYNGEE. The CDR3 DNA reads as TGTGCCAGCAGCGTGAGCGGGGGGAGGACAGATACGCAGTATTTT. This gives the protein CASSVSGGRTDTQYF.